The rows below give T cell receptor beta chains drawn from one sample of a study of shared clonotypes between healthy human individuals. Using immunoSEQ multiplex PCR, the repertoire was profiled, and TCRdb retains in-frame clones only, with some absent. Of about 480,000 clones in the sample, about three quarters were seen once. The sequenced sample consisted of PBMCs. Source of these receptors: a woman aged 40 to 55 in good health. Some clones in this sample may be carry-over from other donors' samples. Both conserved end residues are part of each CDR3. Each record gives: D gene, V gene, clone size, J gene, CDR3 protein, CDR3 DNA. The D gene is left open where the match is weak. The size entry is marked missing in some rows and otherwise reads once, few, many or a size class.

>-|TRBV7-9|-|TRBJ1-1
CASSLPYYEAFF
TGTGCCAGCAGCTTACCCTACTATGAAGCTTTCTTT
>TRBD1|TRBV7-2|once|TRBJ1-5
CASSLDRVPNQPQHF
TGTGCCAGCAGCCTCGACAGGGTCCCCAATCAGCCCCAGCATTTT
>-|TRBV10-3|-|TRBJ2-7
CAISREGYEQYF
TGTGCCATCAGCAGGGAAGGTTACGAGCAGTACTTC
>-|TRBV27|-|TRBJ1-2
CASSFFPPKGFGYTF
TGTGCCAGCAGTTTTTTCCCACCAAAAGGGTTTGGCTACACCTTC
>-|TRBV2|-|TRBJ1-5
CASSDRFTYSNQPQHF
TGTGCCAGCAGTGACAGGTTCACCTATAGCAATCAGCCCCAGCATTTT
>TRBD2|TRBV29-1|-|TRBJ2-3
CSVEVGTSGNTDTQYF
TGCAGCGTTGAAGTGGGGACTAGCGGGAACACAGATACGCAGTATTTT
>-|TRBV11-2|many|TRBJ1-4
CASSLSGREKLFF
TGTGCCAGCAGCTTATCAGGGCGAGAAAAACTGTTTTTT
>-|TRBV13|-|TRBJ1-1
CASSSQGSTEAFF
TGTGCCAGCAGCTCTCAGGGGAGCACTGAAGCTTTCTTT
>TRBD2|TRBV27|-|TRBJ2-3
CASSEIAGGTDTQYF
TGTGCCAGCAGCGAGATAGCGGGTGGAACAGATACGCAGTATTTT
>-|TRBV7-6|-|TRBJ2-7
CASSLAGTGSYEQYF
TGTGCCAGCAGCTTAGCGGGTACAGGGTCTTACGAGCAGTACTTC
>-|TRBV30|-|TRBJ1-3
CAYDRGTGNTIYF
TGTGCCTATGATCGAGGAACTGGAAACACCATATATTTT
>TRBD1|TRBV4-3|-|TRBJ1-3
CASSQFLRDSSGNTIYF
TGCGCCAGCAGCCAATTTTTGAGGGACAGCTCTGGAAACACCATATATTTT
>-|TRBV18|once|TRBJ1-1
CASSPLDRNTEAFF
TGTGCCAGCTCACCCCTGGACAGGAACACTGAAGCTTTCTTT
>-|TRBV18|few|TRBJ2-1
CASSQDRLHEQFF
TGTGCCAGCTCACAGGACCGTTTGCATGAGCAGTTCTTC
>-|TRBV19|-|TRBJ1-4
CASSQGTNEKLFF
TGTGCCAGTAGTCAAGGGACTAATGAAAAACTGTTTTTT
>TRBD2|TRBV19|-|TRBJ2-7
CASSIGGSSYEQYF
TGTGCCAGTAGTATAGGCGGGAGCTCCTACGAGCAGTACTTC